The 20 T cell receptor beta chains below were found in one sample sequenced in a study of cytomegalovirus exposure and HLA in healthy donors. This PCR relied on a set of 60 Vbeta primers and 13 Jbeta primers. Clones were sequenced by immunoSEQ multiplex PCR, and TCRdb holds only the in-frame ones, with some missing. The profile shows 150,000 to 200,000 clones, 80% to 90% of them singletons. Sample: PBMCs. The receptors shown here come from a male donor in good health and CMV-seronegative.

The rearrangement joins TRBV5-6 to TRBJ2-7, with D possibly TRBD1 on 5 matching bases. The CDR3 contains 13 residues. Germline V lookup: CDR1 SGHDT, CDR2 YYEEEE. The V and J ends lost 3 bases and 9 bases respectively, with 16 bases between them. The CDR3 reads CASSYLWGNWQYF. In DNA, the CDR3 is TGTGCCAGCAGCTACCTCTGGGGCAATTGGCAGTACTTC.

V gene TRBV5-1 combines with J gene TRBJ2-7; D uncertain. The CDR3 length is 13 residues. Germline CDR1 is SGHRS and CDR2 is YFSETQ. V was pared by 0 bases and J by 1 base, with 5 bases between. The CDR3 region is CASSLVSSYEQYF. The CDR3 region has the DNA TGCGCCAGCAGCTTGGTCAGTTCCTACGAGCAGTACTTC.

This clone came up once. The chain is built from TRBV4-1 and TRBJ2-5; 10 bases match TRBD2. V lost 3 bases to trimming and J lost 4 bases; unmatched junction nucleotides: 5. In germline, CDR1 is MGHRA, CDR2 YSYEKL. The CDR3 covers 15 residues. This chain's CDR3 is CASSHRAGGVETQYF. In DNA, the CDR3 is TGCGCCAGCAGCCATAGAGCGGGAGGGGTAGAGACCCAGTACTTC.

The rearrangement joins TRBV5-1 to TRBJ2-7; 7 bases match TRBD2. After removal of 5 bases from V and 0 bases from J, the junction contained 14 bases not matched to a gene. Germline V gives CDR1 SGHRS, CDR2 YFSETQ. The CDR3 totals 17 residues. CDR3: CASSRLSSGSSSYEQYF. The DNA for the CDR3 is TGCGCCAGCAGTAGGCTAAGTAGCGGGTCTAGCTCCTACGAGCAGTACTTC.

This chain links TRBV18 with TRBJ1-5, with a possible D match to TRBD1 (6 bases). Germline assignment: CDR1 KGHSH and CDR2 LQKENI. This CDR3 region has 14 residues. With 3 bases removed from V and 5 bases from J, the gap between germline ends came to 11 bases. CDR3 in DNA: TGTGCCAGCTCACCTACAGGGACGGATCAGCCCCAGCATTTT. This gives the protein CASSPTGTDQPQHF.

V gene TRBV7-9 combines with J gene TRBJ2-1; 15 bases agree with TRBD2. The CDR3 contains 17 residues. From germline, CDR1 is SEHNR and CDR2 FQNEAQ (reference sequence). V was pared by 3 bases and J by 4 bases, with 4 bases of the junction left unmatched. CDR3 sequence (DNA): TGTGCCAGCAGCTTGGGACTAGCGGGGGGCTTATACAATGAGCAGTTCTTC. Its protein is CASSLGLAGGLYNEQFF. Based on the CDR3 plus reference TRBV7-9 and TRBJ2-1, the full variable domain is DTGVSQNPRHKITKRGQNVTFRCDPISEHNRLYWYRQTLGQGPEFLTYFQNEAQLEKSRLLSDRFSAERPKGSFSTLEIQRTEQGDSAMYLCASSLGLAGGLYNEQFFGPGTRLTVL.

This sequence joins TRBV28 and TRBJ2-6, with TRBD1 matching over 7 bases. Trimming at V came to 1 base and at J to 0 bases, leaving 9 bases not matched to a gene. The CDR3 contains 19 residues. CDR1 MDHEN and CDR2 SYDVKM come from the germline V gene. The CDR3 bases are TGTGCCAGCAGTTTATTCCCAGGGGGAGCACTCTCTGGGGCCAACGTCCTGACTTTC. This encodes CASSLFPGGALSGANVLTF.

The chain uses TRBV28 and TRBJ2-2, with 7 bases identical to TRBD2. This CDR3 is 17 amino acids long. CDR1 and CDR2 (germline): MDHEN, SYDVKM. J gave up 4 bases and V 2 bases, and 10 bases lay outside the gene matches. CDR3 in amino acids: CASSLALPREFTGELFF. CDR3 DNA: TGTGCCAGCAGTTTAGCCCTCCCGCGGGAGTTCACCGGGGAGCTGTTTTTT.

This chain uses TRBV7-2 with TRBJ2-7, with 10 bases matching TRBD2. CDR3 length equals 14 residues. Germline CDR1 SGHTA, CDR2 FQGNSA. The junction had 1 base not matched to a gene; V was cut back by 3 bases and J by 2 bases. For the CDR3, the DNA is TGTGCCAGCAGCTTGACTAGCGGGCCCTACGAGCAGTACTTC. It yields the protein CASSLTSGPYEQYF.

The DNA of the CDR3 is TGTGCCAGCAGCTTGGCCTCCTACAGGGGTCATGAGCAGTTCTTC. This sequence encodes CASSLASYRGHEQFF. This rearrangement joins TRBV5-6 to TRBJ2-1, with 7 nucleotides matching TRBD1. V was pared by 0 bases and J by 8 bases, with 8 bases of the junction left unmatched. This CDR3 is 15 amino acids long. Per germline, CDR1 SGHDT and CDR2 YYEEEE.

The chain uses TRBV29-1 and TRBJ2-7; 10 bases align to TRBD1. CDR1 is SQVTM, CDR2 ANQGSEA, per germline. This CDR3 region has 14 residues. V was pared by 1 base and J by 5 bases, with 5 bases of the junction left unmatched. The CDR3 reads CSVEGGQGYHEQYF. CDR3 in DNA: TGCAGCGTTGAAGGGGGACAGGGGTACCACGAGCAGTACTTC.

The chain's CDR3 is CASSSRETQYF. The CDR3 coding sequence is TGTGCCAGCAGCTCCCGGGAGACCCAGTACTTC. This chain joins TRBV11-2 and TRBJ2-5, with D hard to call. Germline V CDR1 and CDR2: SGHAT, FQNNGV. V shed 4 bases and J shed 5 bases, with 5 bases lying between them. The CDR3 sequence is 11 residues long.

The chain links TRBV9 to TRBJ2-7; the D gene is possibly TRBD2 (5 bases). Deletions cut 0 bases from V and 5 bases from J, with 15 bases between. In germline, CDR1 is SGDLS, CDR2 YYNGEE. The length of the CDR3 is 15 residues. DNA of the CDR3: TGTGCCAGCAGCGTAGATCCAGACTGGCGGGACGAGCAGTACTTC. Residues: CASSVDPDWRDEQYF.

The rearrangement uses TRBV28 and TRBJ2-5; 12 bases map to TRBD2. The germline V gene has CDR1 MDHEN and CDR2 SYDVKM. The length of the CDR3 is 17 residues. V was pared by 5 bases and J by 3 bases, with 10 bases of the junction left unmatched. CDR3 loop: CASSTFSSGRAKETQYF. CDR3 coding DNA: TGTGCCAGCAGTACATTTTCTAGCGGGAGGGCGAAAGAGACCCAGTACTTC.

V usage is TRBV6-5 and J usage is TRBJ1-1; tentatively, D is TRBD1 (6 bases). The CDR3 consists of 13 residues. With 4 bases removed from V and 6 bases from J, the gap between germline ends came to 12 bases. Germline CDR1 reads MNHEY; CDR2 reads SVGAGI. The chain's CDR3 is CASSFRQAPEAFF. The CDR3 nucleotides are TGTGCCAGCAGTTTCCGACAGGCCCCTGAAGCTTTCTTT.

The J gene is TRBJ2-6, the V gene TRBV27; weak D call: TRBD2 (6 bases). Trimming left V 6 bases short and J 0 bases short, with 12 bases between. The CDR3 consists of 16 residues. Germline V lookup: CDR1 MNHEY, CDR2 SMNVEV (reference sequence). CDR3 amino acids: CASRTFGGSGANVLTF. The CDR3 nucleotides read TGTGCCAGCAGAACATTCGGGGGCTCTGGGGCCAACGTCCTGACTTTC.

This chain joins TRBV7-9 and TRBJ2-6, with 7 nucleotides matching TRBD1. The V segment lost 1 base and the J segment 1 base; nucleotides outside the gene matches: 7. Germline CDR1 is SEHNR and CDR2 is FQNEAQ (reference sequence). There are 18 residues in the CDR3. For the CDR3, the DNA is TGTGCCAGCAGCTTAGTACAGGGGTTACTTTCTGGGGCCAACGTCCTGACTTTC. This encodes CASSLVQGLLSGANVLTF. Complete variable domain (other parts from reference TRBV7-9 and TRBJ2-6): DTGVSQNPRHKITKRGQNVTFRCDPISEHNRLYWYRQTLGQGPEFLTYFQNEAQLEKSRLLSDRFSAERPKGSFSTLEIQRTEQGDSAMYLCASSLVQGLLSGANVLTFGAGSRLTVL.

V and J are TRBV5-5 and TRBJ1-2, with a tentative D call TRBD1 (6 bases). The CDR3 has 15 amino acids. CDR1 SGHKS and CDR2 YYEKEE come from the germline V gene (reference sequence). V was trimmed by 1 base and J by 2 bases, leaving 12 bases between them. CDR3 protein: CASSLSGDGNYGYTF. CDR3 sequence (DNA): TGTGCCAGCAGCTTGTCAGGGGACGGGAACTATGGCTACACCTTC. Full variable domain (rest looked up from reference TRBV5-5 and TRBJ1-2): DAGVTQSPTHLIKTRGQQVTLRCSPISGHKSVSWYQQVLGQGPQFIFQYYEKEERGRGNFPDRFSARQFPNYSSELNVNALLLGDSALYLCASSLSGDGNYGYTFGSGTRLTVV.

The chain uses TRBV6-1 and TRBJ1-5; D gene ambiguous. Germline CDR1 is MNHNS and CDR2 is SASEGT. Trimming took off 2 bases at V and 3 bases at J, with 11 bases between the two ends. The CDR3 length is 15 residues. Here the CDR3 reads CASSESAGVNQPQHF. DNA of the CDR3: TGTGCCAGCAGTGAATCGGCAGGCGTCAATCAGCCCCAGCATTTT.

This chain uses TRBV7-9 with TRBJ1-5, with D perhaps matching TRBD1 (6 bases). The V and J ends lost 4 bases and 12 bases respectively, with 10 bases between them. The CDR3 covers 11 residues. The V gene's germline CDR1 is SEHNR and CDR2 FQNEAQ (reference sequence). The CDR3 bases are TGTGCCAGCAGCTCCGGACAGAACCAGCATTTT. It encodes CASSSGQNQHF.